This TCR beta chain is from a study of control samples from healthy donors and cancer patients. Clones were read by immunoSEQ multiplex PCR, and TCRdb kept only the in-frame ones, dropping some. The sample lists about 60,000 clones, 90% occurring once. The CDR3 loop spans 13 amino acids. Germline assignment: CDR1 MNHEY and CDR2 SMNVEV (reference sequence). V was clipped by 5 bases and J by 4 bases, with 11 bases between them. The chain has TRBV27 and TRBJ1-1; D uncertain. The receptor's source is a woman aged 50 to 65 with colorectal cancer. Material for sequencing was PBMCs. This CDR3 reads CASSNPGGTEAFF. The CDR3 bases are TGTGCCAGCAGTAACCCAGGAGGCACTGAAGCTTTCTTT.